The rows below give T cell receptor beta chains drawn from one sample of a study of cytomegalovirus exposure and HLA in healthy donors. Data came from immunoSEQ multiplex PCR; TCRdb stores just in-frame clones and leaves some out. The sample has about 50,000 clones; just over 90% are singletons. Input material: PBMCs. Receptors originate from a man aged 18 to 29 in good health and CMV-seronegative. Each CDR3 is given with its conserved first and last residue. D genes are given only for firm matches. Rows may omit the clone size; those that give it use once, few, many or a size class.

size	D	J	V	DNA	CDR3
NA	TRBD2	TRBJ2-5	TRBV7-2	TGTGCCAGCAGCCCTGGGACTAGCGGGAGTGGAGAGACCCAGTACTTC	CASSPGTSGSGETQYF
NA	NA	TRBJ2-1	TRBV4-3	TGCGCCAGCAGCCAAGATTTAGCGGAGAGCTCCTACAATGAGCAGTTCTTC	CASSQDLAESSYNEQFF
NA	NA	TRBJ2-2	TRBV27	TGTGCCAGCTCAGGGGGGACCGGGGAGCTGTTTTTT	CASSGGTGELFF
NA	TRBD1	TRBJ2-7	TRBV11-2	TGTGCCAGCAGCTTAGCGGGACAGACCTACGAGCAGTACTTC	CASSLAGQTYEQYF
NA	TRBD2	TRBJ2-5	TRBV5-1	TGCGCCAGCGGGACTAGCGAACAAGAGACCCAGTACTTC	CASGTSEQETQYF
NA	NA	TRBJ2-5	TRBV10-3	TGTGCCATCAGTGTGGAGGGGAATAGAGAGACCCAGTACTTC	CAISVEGNRETQYF
NA	TRBD1	TRBJ1-5	TRBV27	TGTGCCAGCAGAGAGACAGGGGGAGTATGGCAGCCCCAGCATTTT	CASRETGGVWQPQHF
NA	NA	TRBJ1-2	TRBV9	TGTGCCAGCAGCGTAGCCTCACAGGGCGATGGCTACACCTTC	CASSVASQGDGYTF
NA	TRBD2	TRBJ2-2	TRBV9	TGTGCCAGCAGGGGACTAGCGAACACCGGGGAGCTGTTTTTT	CASRGLANTGELFF
few	TRBD1	TRBJ2-2	TRBV28	TGTGCCAGCAGTCCCCCGAGGACAGGGGGATGGACCGGGGAGCTGTTTTTT	CASSPPRTGGWTGELFF
NA	TRBD1	TRBJ2-3	TRBV27	TGTGCCAGCAGTCTAGGGGGCGCGGCAGATACGCAGTATTTT	CASSLGGAADTQYF
NA	TRBD1	TRBJ2-7	TRBV29-1	TGCAGCGTTGAAGTGAATGGGGACAGGAAAAATTCCTACGAGCAGTACTTC	CSVEVNGDRKNSYEQYF
NA	NA	TRBJ2-6	TRBV6-6	TGTGCCAGCAGTTACTCGACTCTGTCTGGGGCCAACGTCCTGACTTTC	CASSYSTLSGANVLTF
few	TRBD1	TRBJ2-2	TRBV14	TGTGCCAGCAGCCAGCTTTCGACAGGGCAGGTGTTTTTT	CASSQLSTGQVFF
NA	NA	TRBJ2-7	TRBV6-5	TGTGCCAGCAGTTCGTGGGCCCAATCCTACGAGCAGTACTTC	CASSSWAQSYEQYF
NA	TRBD1	TRBJ1-2	TRBV19	TGTGCCAGTAGTACCGGGACAGGTCAAGGCTACACCTTC	CASSTGTGQGYTF
NA	TRBD2	TRBJ2-3	TRBV4-3	TGCGCCAGCAGCCAAGAAGTCAGCGGGAGGGCCTTGGCAGATACGCAGTATTTT	CASSQEVSGRALADTQYF
NA	TRBD1	TRBJ2-2	TRBV5-1	TGCGCCAGCAGACGGGACAGGGACACCGGGGAGCTGTTTTTT	CASRRDRDTGELFF
NA	NA	TRBJ1-1	TRBV2	TGTGCCAGCAGTGGATCAGGGAATTCACTTTCTGAAGCTTTCTTT	CASSGSGNSLSEAFF
few	TRBD1	TRBJ2-2	TRBV5-6	TGTGCCAGCAGCCTTGACAGGGGTGGCGGGGAGCTGTTTTTT	CASSLDRGGGELFF
once	TRBD2	TRBJ2-2	TRBV10-3	TGTGCCATCAAGGAAACGGCGGGAGGTAGCACCGGGGAGCTGTTTTTT	CAIKETAGGSTGELFF
NA	NA	TRBJ2-1	TRBV5-1	TGCGCCAGCAGCCCCGACGACTTTACCTACAATGAGCAGTTCTTC	CASSPDDFTYNEQFF
NA	NA	TRBJ2-1	TRBV28	TGTGCCAGCAGTCCGGAACAGGGTCTGGGGGCTGAGCAGTTCTTC	CASSPEQGLGAEQFF
NA	NA	TRBJ2-5	TRBV6-5	TGTGCCAGCGCAAAGTACAGATTAGGAGAGACCCAGTACTTC	CASAKYRLGETQYF
NA	TRBD1	TRBJ2-7	TRBV5-5	TGTGCCAGCAGCCACAGGGGTTACGAGCAGTACTTC	CASSHRGYEQYF
once	NA	TRBJ2-7	TRBV20-1	TGCAGTGTGCGTACCGCCTACGAGCAGTACTTC	CSVRTAYEQYF
few	TRBD2	TRBJ2-1	TRBV28	TGTGCCAGCAGTTTAATAACTAGCGGCTCCTACAATGAGCAGTTCTTC	CASSLITSGSYNEQFF
NA	NA	TRBJ2-1	TRBV9	TGTGCCAGCAGCGCATTGGGGGCTAGCGGAGACAATGAGCAGTTCTTC	CASSALGASGDNEQFF
NA	NA	TRBJ2-7	TRBV6-1	TGTGCCAGCACAAATAAAGCCGCCTCCTACGAGCAGTACTTC	CASTNKAASYEQYF
NA	NA	TRBJ1-1	TRBV28	TGTGCCAGCAGATCTTACAGGGACACTGAAGCTTTCTTT	CASRSYRDTEAFF
NA	TRBD1	TRBJ1-5	TRBV15	TGTGCCACCAGCAGAGGGGACAGGGAGTTGCAGCCCCAGCATTTT	CATSRGDRELQPQHF
NA	TRBD1	TRBJ2-5	TRBV4-1	TGCGCCAGCAGCCATTCACAGGGGGGAGAGACCCAGTACTTC	CASSHSQGGETQYF
NA	NA	TRBJ2-3	TRBV5-1	TGCGCCAGCAGCTTCCCTTTTGAGGGGGTGAGCACAGATACGCAGTATTTT	CASSFPFEGVSTDTQYF
few	TRBD1	TRBJ1-5	TRBV28	TGTGCCAGCAGTCTCACAGGGGGCTGGCAGCCCCAGCATTTT	CASSLTGGWQPQHF